The table lists the clone carrying this TCR beta chain with a few counts. Its target is unknown. The data stem from a study of identical twins. Study observations and caveats: Cross-sectional statistics underpinned the conclusions; the same donors were not followed.

In germline, CDR1 is SGHRS, CDR2 YFSETQ. This CDR3 is built from 16 residues. V was pared by 2 bases and J by 0 bases, with 13 bases between. TCRdb reprocessed the 5' RACE reads via MiXCR and lists one record per CDR3 protein. The sample has approximately 1.8 million distinct CDR3 sequences; about 30% are singletons. This receptor was obtained from a newborn girl in good health. The chain links TRBV5-1 to TRBJ2-3; D remains unclear. The sequencing sample was made of cord blood. DNA for the CDR3: TGCGCCAGCAGCTTTAACCCCTCGGACAGCACAGATACGCAGTATTTT. Its protein product is CASSFNPSDSTDTQYF.